The 14 T cell receptor beta chains presented below share a single source sample, sequenced in a study of Tregs in tolerant kidney transplant recipients. Profiled with immunoSEQ multiplex PCR; TCRdb holds only in-frame clones, not every one. The table has 60,000 or so clones, over 75% seen once. This specimen consisted of Tregs from blood, obtained before the transplant. The source of these receptors is a human donor who received a combined kidney and bone marrow transplant.

This clone was counted only a few times. The CDR3 sequence: CASSEYIGGQREKLFF. In DNA form, the CDR3 reads TGTGCCAGCAGTGAATATATCGGGGGGCAACGTGAAAAACTGTTTTTT. This chain connects TRBV25-1 to TRBJ1-4; maybe TRBD1 (6 bases). The CDR3 totals 16 residues. From germline, CDR1 is MGHDK and CDR2 SYGVNS. The V end lost 0 bases, the J end lost 7 bases, and 15 bases lay between the germline ends.

V and J are TRBV6-1 and TRBJ2-7; 11 bases are shared with TRBD1. This CDR3 has 14 amino acids. Per germline, CDR1 MNHNS and CDR2 SASEGT. V shed 2 bases, J shed 5 bases, and the junction held 2 bases outside the gene matches. CDR3 residues: CASSELDRGHEQYF. The DNA for the CDR3 is TGTGCCAGCAGTGAACTGGACAGGGGGCACGAGCAGTACTTC.

The CDR3 here is CASSARQYNEKLFF. CDR3 sequence (DNA): TGTGCCAGCAGCGCCCGACAGTACAATGAAAAACTGTTTTTT. This sequence joins TRBV2 and TRBJ1-4, with D possibly TRBD1 on 5 matching bases. With 6 bases removed from V and 5 bases from J, the gap between germline ends came to 13 bases. This CDR3 is built from 14 residues. Germline V gene lookup returns CDR1 SNHLY and CDR2 FYNNEI.

The CDR3 DNA is TGTGCCATCAGTGGGGGACAGGTCAATGAGCAGTTCTTC. This codes for CAISGGQVNEQFF. The rearrangement joins TRBV10-3 to TRBJ2-1; 8 bases match TRBD1. The V segment lost 4 bases and the J segment 6 bases; nucleotides outside the gene matches: 2. The CDR3 loop spans 13 amino acids. The germline V gene has CDR1 ENHRY and CDR2 SYGVKD.

The chain couples TRBV7-6 to TRBJ2-3; TRBD2 is a possible D gene (6 bases). CDR1 and CDR2 from the germline V gene are SGHVS and FNYEAQ. This CDR3 spans 13 amino acids. The V end was cut by 3 bases, the J end by 6 bases, with 10 bases between. CDR3: CASSFDAGDTQYF. Here the CDR3 DNA reads TGTGCCAGCAGCTTCGATGCGGGGGATACGCAGTATTTT.

The chain links TRBV5-1 to TRBJ2-5, with TRBD1 matching 9 bases. This CDR3 has 12 residues. Germline V lookup: CDR1 SGHRS, CDR2 YFSETQ. V trimming: 0 bases; J trimming: 13 bases; junction bases outside the gene matches: 4. CDR3 residues: CASSLGQGVPYF. The DNA for the CDR3 is TGCGCCAGCAGCTTGGGACAGGGGGTTCCGTACTTC.

The chain carries TRBV5-5 and TRBJ1-1; D remains unclear. There are 11 residues in the CDR3. Germline loops: CDR1 SGHKS, CDR2 YYEKEE (reference sequence). V dropped 0 bases and J dropped 3 bases, with 0 bases sitting between them. CDR3 residues: CASSLDTEAFF. The DNA for the CDR3 is TGTGCCAGCAGCTTGGACACTGAAGCTTTCTTT.

The rearrangement links TRBV29-1 to TRBJ2-7; D is unresolved. The CDR3 consists of 11 residues. Trimming cost V 4 bases and J 4 bases, with 8 bases left between them. Germline V gene lookup returns CDR1 SQVTM and CDR2 ANQGSEA. The CDR3 sequence is CSVVGSYEQYF. DNA of the CDR3: TGCAGCGTTGTTGGATCTTACGAGCAGTACTTC.

The V and J genes are TRBV16 and TRBJ1-2; D is uncertain. Germline V gene sequence: CDR1 KGHSY, CDR2 FQNENV. The V end was cut by 1 base, the J end by 7 bases, with 10 bases between. The CDR3 is 13 residues long. The CDR3 spells CASSQLRGIGYTF. CDR3 in DNA: TGTGCCAGCAGCCAATTGAGAGGGATTGGCTACACCTTC.

V and J are TRBV5-5 and TRBJ2-7, with 7 bases lining up with TRBD1. This CDR3 contains 13 residues. Germline lookup yields CDR1 SGHKS and CDR2 YYEKEE (reference sequence). J was trimmed by 13 bases and V by 0 bases; bases with no gene match: 10. CDR3 nucleotide sequence: TGTGCCAGCAGCTTGGGACAGGGTGAAGGGTGTTACTTC. Translated, it gives CASSLGQGEGCYF.

A word on this clone: This sample also contains other DNA sequences that code for the same CDR3. The J gene is TRBJ2-1, the V gene TRBV2, with D possibly being TRBD1 or TRBD2 (5 bases each). Trimming cost V 5 bases and J 8 bases, with 13 bases left between them. The germline V gene has CDR1 SNHLY and CDR2 FYNNEI. The CDR3 totals 13 residues. As DNA, the CDR3 is TGTGCCAGCAGTTCCGGGGTGGGGGATGAGCAGTTCTTC. This encodes CASSSGVGDEQFF.

The chain has TRBV10-1 and TRBJ2-5; D not resolved. V was clipped by 3 bases and J by 8 bases, with 13 bases between them. Germline V lookup: CDR1 WNHNN, CDR2 SYGVQD (reference sequence). The CDR3 runs to 13 residues. DNA of the CDR3: TGCGCCAGCAGTGAAAACTTCCCGGGTACCCAGTACTTC. Amino acids: CASSENFPGTQYF.

The chain is built from TRBV2 and TRBJ1-1, with TRBD1 as a possible D gene (5 bases). The CDR3 contains 13 residues. Between the trimmed V and J ends, which lost 8 bases and 10 bases, there was a span of 20 bases. Germline V gives CDR1 SNHLY, CDR2 FYNNEI. The CDR3 coding sequence is TGTGCCAGCGGGGGGGGTTTAGGAAACAGAGCTTTCTTT. This translates into CASGGGLGNRAFF.

V usage is TRBV5-4 and J usage is TRBJ2-5; tentatively, D is TRBD1 (6 bases). Germline CDR1 reads SGHNT; CDR2 reads YYREEE (reference sequence). Deletions cut 2 bases from V and 5 bases from J, with 13 bases between. The CDR3 has 14 amino acids. The CDR3 coding sequence is TGTGCCAGCAGCTTACAGGGCCAGCGGGAGACCCAGTACTTC. It is translated as CASSLQGQRETQYF.